A selection of T cell receptor beta chains follows, all from one sample in a study of cytomegalovirus exposure and HLA in healthy donors. The repertoire was sequenced with immunoSEQ multiplex PCR; TCRdb's copy has only in-frame clones and lacks some. The sample carries some 200,000 clones, around four fifths recorded once. Sequencing input: PBMCs. All receptors come from a woman between 40 and 55 years old in good health and CMV-seronegative. Each CDR3 is given with its conserved first and last residue. A D gene is named only where the DNA matches it firmly. Some rows have no size entry. The others give once, few or many, or a class for an expanded clone.

v_call: TRBV5-4
d_call: NA
clone_size: NA
j_call: TRBJ2-3
cdr3_nt: TGTGCCAGCAGCCGCCCCGGTGAGGATAGCACAGATACGCAGTATTTT
cdr3_aa: CASSRPGEDSTDTQYF

v_call: TRBV18
d_call: NA
clone_size: NA
j_call: TRBJ1-5
cdr3_nt: TGTGCCAGCTCACCAAAAGGAAGAGGTGGCTATAGCAATCAGCCCCAGCATTTT
cdr3_aa: CASSPKGRGGYSNQPQHF

v_call: TRBV14
d_call: NA
clone_size: NA
j_call: TRBJ2-7
cdr3_nt: TGTGCCAGCAGCCTAAGACAGACCTACGAGCAGTACTTC
cdr3_aa: CASSLRQTYEQYF

v_call: TRBV4-1
d_call: TRBD2
clone_size: NA
j_call: TRBJ2-1
cdr3_nt: TGCGCCAGCAGCCAAGATACAGGCGGGGGGGGCTGGGGTGAGCAGTTCTTC
cdr3_aa: CASSQDTGGGGWGEQFF

v_call: TRBV2
d_call: NA
clone_size: few
j_call: TRBJ2-2
cdr3_nt: TGTGCCAGCAGTGCGGGGTTCGCCGGGGAGCTGTTTTTT
cdr3_aa: CASSAGFAGELFF

v_call: TRBV5-1
d_call: TRBD1
clone_size: NA
j_call: TRBJ2-6
cdr3_nt: TGCGCCAGTCCCCTGGTGGGGACAGGGGGCAGTTGGGGTGGGGCCAACGTCCTGACTTTC
cdr3_aa: CASPLVGTGGSWGGANVLTF

v_call: TRBV2
d_call: TRBD2
clone_size: NA
j_call: TRBJ2-5
cdr3_nt: TGTGCCAGCAGTACTTTAGCGGGAGCAGAGACCCAGTACTTC
cdr3_aa: CASSTLAGAETQYF

v_call: TRBV6-1
d_call: TRBD2
clone_size: NA
j_call: TRBJ2-3
cdr3_nt: TGTGCCAGCAGTGAACCACTAGCGGGAGCGGGGGCAGATACGCAGTATTTT
cdr3_aa: CASSEPLAGAGADTQYF

v_call: TRBV5-1
d_call: TRBD2
clone_size: NA
j_call: TRBJ2-1
cdr3_nt: TGCGCCAGCAGCTGGGGGACTAGCGGAGACGGGTTGATCTTC
cdr3_aa: CASSWGTSGDGLIF

v_call: TRBV6-1
d_call: NA
clone_size: few
j_call: TRBJ1-5
cdr3_nt: TGTGCCAGCACTCTCGTTAGCAATCAGCCCCAGCATTTT
cdr3_aa: CASTLVSNQPQHF

v_call: TRBV28
d_call: TRBD1
clone_size: NA
j_call: TRBJ1-2
cdr3_nt: TGTGCCAGCAGTTTATACTCGACAGGGAACTATGGCTACACCTTC
cdr3_aa: CASSLYSTGNYGYTF

v_call: TRBV30
d_call: TRBD1
clone_size: NA
j_call: TRBJ1-5
cdr3_nt: TGTGCCTGGAGTGTAGCAACAGGGGGCTTTTGGAGCAATCAGCCCCAGCATTTT
cdr3_aa: CAWSVATGGFWSNQPQHF

v_call: TRBV6-5
d_call: TRBD2
clone_size: NA
j_call: TRBJ2-7
cdr3_nt: TGTGCCAGCGGTTACCGACGAACTAGCGGGAGCTACGAGCAGTACTTC
cdr3_aa: CASGYRRTSGSYEQYF

v_call: TRBV7-7
d_call: TRBD1
clone_size: NA
j_call: TRBJ2-7
cdr3_nt: TGTGCCAGCAGCTTAGGGACAGGGTCCAACTACGAGCAGTACTTC
cdr3_aa: CASSLGTGSNYEQYF

v_call: TRBV30
d_call: NA
clone_size: NA
j_call: TRBJ1-1
cdr3_nt: TGTGCCTGGAGTTCCAACCAGGAACGGTCTTTCTTT
cdr3_aa: CAWSSNQERSFF

v_call: TRBV2
d_call: NA
clone_size: NA
j_call: TRBJ2-1
cdr3_nt: TGTGCCAGCAAAGGCGGAGCCTACAATGAGCAGTTCTTC
cdr3_aa: CASKGGAYNEQFF

v_call: TRBV5-4
d_call: TRBD1
clone_size: NA
j_call: TRBJ1-2
cdr3_nt: TGTGCCAGCAGCTTGGCATATAGACAGGGAACAAACTATGGCTACACCTTC
cdr3_aa: CASSLAYRQGTNYGYTF

v_call: TRBV5-1
d_call: NA
clone_size: NA
j_call: TRBJ2-3
cdr3_nt: TGCGCCAGCAACGGCGGGAGCACAGATACGCAGTATTTT
cdr3_aa: CASNGGSTDTQYF

v_call: TRBV2
d_call: NA
clone_size: NA
j_call: TRBJ2-2
cdr3_nt: TGTGCCAGCAGCAACCAGGGGTCCGGGGAGCTGTTTTTT
cdr3_aa: CASSNQGSGELFF

v_call: TRBV9
d_call: NA
clone_size: NA
j_call: TRBJ1-4
cdr3_nt: TGTGCCAGCAGCCCGCAACTCAACCCGACAGCGGGAATGTTTTTT
cdr3_aa: CASSPQLNPTAGMFF

v_call: TRBV7-8
d_call: TRBD2
clone_size: NA
j_call: TRBJ2-1
cdr3_nt: TGTGCCAGCAGCTTAAAACGACTAGCGTCCTACAATGAGCAGTTCTTC
cdr3_aa: CASSLKRLASYNEQFF

v_call: TRBV6-5
d_call: TRBD1
clone_size: once
j_call: TRBJ1-2
cdr3_nt: TGTGCCAGCAGTCCCGGGACAGGGTATTATGGCTACACCTTC
cdr3_aa: CASSPGTGYYGYTF

v_call: TRBV19
d_call: TRBD1
clone_size: NA
j_call: TRBJ2-7
cdr3_nt: TGTGCCACCAACCCCGGGACAGGGCCCCACGAGCAGTACTTC
cdr3_aa: CATNPGTGPHEQYF

v_call: TRBV5-4
d_call: TRBD2
clone_size: NA
j_call: TRBJ2-1
cdr3_nt: TGTGCCAGCAGCTCTCAGCGGGAGCCCTACAATGAGCAGTTCTTC
cdr3_aa: CASSSQREPYNEQFF

v_call: TRBV13
d_call: NA
clone_size: NA
j_call: TRBJ2-2
cdr3_nt: TGTGCCAGCAGTCACGGCACGCGGACGAACACCGGGGAGCTGTTTTTT
cdr3_aa: CASSHGTRTNTGELFF

v_call: TRBV21-1
d_call: NA
clone_size: few
j_call: TRBJ2-1
cdr3_nt: TGTGCCAGCTGCACCCAGACTAGCGGGGGGTACAATGAGCAGTTCTTC
cdr3_aa: CASCTQTSGGYNEQFF

v_call: TRBV9
d_call: TRBD2
clone_size: NA
j_call: TRBJ2-1
cdr3_nt: TGTGCCAGCAGCGTAGCTATAGCGGGAGCCTACAATGAGCAGTTCTTC
cdr3_aa: CASSVAIAGAYNEQFF

v_call: TRBV29-1
d_call: TRBD2
clone_size: NA
j_call: TRBJ2-1
cdr3_nt: TGCAGCGTCCGGACTAGCGGGGTGGGGTTCGACAATGAGCAGTTCTTC
cdr3_aa: CSVRTSGVGFDNEQFF

v_call: TRBV4-2
d_call: TRBD2
clone_size: NA
j_call: TRBJ2-5
cdr3_nt: TGTGCCAGCAGCTCCGTAGCGGGGAAACAAGAGACCCAGTACTTC
cdr3_aa: CASSSVAGKQETQYF

v_call: TRBV28
d_call: NA
clone_size: NA
j_call: TRBJ1-4
cdr3_nt: TGTGCCAGCAGTTTAGGGACACCGAATGAAAAACTGTTTTTT
cdr3_aa: CASSLGTPNEKLFF

v_call: TRBV30
d_call: NA
clone_size: NA
j_call: TRBJ2-5
cdr3_nt: TGTGCCTGGAGTGTTGGCAGGGCTGCTGGAGAGACCCAGTACTTC
cdr3_aa: CAWSVGRAAGETQYF

v_call: TRBV7-2
d_call: NA
clone_size: NA
j_call: TRBJ1-4
cdr3_nt: TGTGCCAGCAGCTTAGAGCCGGGTGGCGGAAAACTGTTTTTT
cdr3_aa: CASSLEPGGGKLFF

v_call: TRBV14
d_call: NA
clone_size: NA
j_call: TRBJ2-3
cdr3_nt: TGTGCCAGCAGCCACGGACAGACAGACACAGATACGCAGTATTTT
cdr3_aa: CASSHGQTDTDTQYF

v_call: TRBV29-1
d_call: TRBD2
clone_size: NA
j_call: TRBJ2-5
cdr3_nt: TGCAGCGTCGAAGGATCCCCTAGCGGAGGCCAAGAGACCCAGTACTTC
cdr3_aa: CSVEGSPSGGQETQYF

v_call: TRBV18
d_call: NA
clone_size: NA
j_call: TRBJ2-7
cdr3_nt: TGTGCCAGCTCACCTCGCCAGGTGGTGGACGAGCAGTACTTC
cdr3_aa: CASSPRQVVDEQYF

v_call: TRBV7-8
d_call: TRBD2
clone_size: NA
j_call: TRBJ2-7
cdr3_nt: TGTGCCAGCAGCTTAGGGCTGGCGGGAGGATACTACGAGCAGTACTTC
cdr3_aa: CASSLGLAGGYYEQYF

v_call: TRBV5-4
d_call: TRBD2
clone_size: NA
j_call: TRBJ2-7
cdr3_nt: TGTGCCAGCAGCTTGGCGACTAGCGGGAGGCGGGCGGCCTACGAGCAATACTTC
cdr3_aa: CASSLATSGRRAAYEQYF

v_call: TRBV6-5
d_call: TRBD2
clone_size: NA
j_call: TRBJ2-5
cdr3_nt: TGTGCCAGCAGTTACTGGGCGGGAGGGCCAGGGGAGACCCAGTACTTC
cdr3_aa: CASSYWAGGPGETQYF

v_call: TRBV11-2
d_call: NA
clone_size: NA
j_call: TRBJ2-7
cdr3_nt: TGTGCCAGCAGCATCGCCCACAACGAGCAGTACTTC
cdr3_aa: CASSIAHNEQYF

v_call: TRBV27
d_call: NA
clone_size: NA
j_call: TRBJ2-3
cdr3_nt: TGTGCCACCGGTCCAGGGTTCACAGATACGCAGTATTTT
cdr3_aa: CATGPGFTDTQYF

v_call: TRBV15
d_call: TRBD2
clone_size: once
j_call: TRBJ2-1
cdr3_nt: TGTGCCACCAGCAGGAGGGGACTAGCGGGATACAATGAGCAGTTCTTC
cdr3_aa: CATSRRGLAGYNEQFF

v_call: TRBV18
d_call: NA
clone_size: NA
j_call: TRBJ2-1
cdr3_nt: TGTGCCAGCTCTCCCACCCTCGGGGGAAACAATGAGCAGTTCTTC
cdr3_aa: CASSPTLGGNNEQFF

v_call: TRBV9
d_call: NA
clone_size: NA
j_call: TRBJ2-2
cdr3_nt: TGTGCCAGCAGCGTAGGGCTAGCTACATCTGGGGAGCTGTTTTTT
cdr3_aa: CASSVGLATSGELFF

v_call: TRBV5-1
d_call: TRBD1
clone_size: once
j_call: TRBJ2-6
cdr3_nt: TGCGCCAGCAGCGACGGACAGGGCGTGGGCGTCGCTGGGGCCAACGTCCTGACTTTC
cdr3_aa: CASSDGQGVGVAGANVLTF

v_call: TRBV5-1
d_call: NA
clone_size: NA
j_call: TRBJ2-1
cdr3_nt: TGCGCCAGCAGCTTGGCCGGGATGTACAATGAGCAGTTCTTC
cdr3_aa: CASSLAGMYNEQFF

v_call: TRBV30
d_call: TRBD1
clone_size: NA
j_call: TRBJ1-1
cdr3_nt: TGTGCCTGGAGTAATTCAGGGGGTACTGAAGCTTTCTTT
cdr3_aa: CAWSNSGGTEAFF

v_call: TRBV4-2
d_call: TRBD1
clone_size: NA
j_call: TRBJ1-5
cdr3_nt: TGTGCCAGCAGCCAAGACCGGGACAGAGGCAATCAGCCCCAGCATTTT
cdr3_aa: CASSQDRDRGNQPQHF

v_call: TRBV5-1
d_call: NA
clone_size: NA
j_call: TRBJ2-5
cdr3_nt: TGCGCCAGCAGCTTGGTATCGGGTCAAGAGACCCAGTACTTC
cdr3_aa: CASSLVSGQETQYF